A single sample gave rise to the 19 T cell receptor beta chains below, sequenced in a study of cytomegalovirus exposure and HLA in healthy donors. The PCR employed 60 Vbeta primers together with 13 Jbeta primers. Profiled with immunoSEQ multiplex PCR; TCRdb holds only in-frame clones, not every one. The table lists tens of thousands of clones, about two thirds of them singletons. Sequencing was performed on PBMCs. The receptors were sampled from a woman between 50 and 59 years old in good health and CMV-seropositive.

V is TRBV10-3 and J is TRBJ2-1; TRBD2 aligns across 8 bases. In germline, CDR1 is ENHRY, CDR2 SYGVKD. The CDR3 has 12 residues. V lost 10 bases and J lost 4; bases outside the gene matches: 3. This CDR3 is CANGGGYNEQFF. The CDR3 DNA reads as TGTGCCAACGGGGGGGGGTACAATGAGCAGTTCTTC.

This clone was found once. V gene TRBV6-4 combines with J gene TRBJ2-7; D gene ambiguous. The CDR3 has 16 amino acids. The germline gives CDR1 MRHNA, CDR2 SNTAGT. The V end was cut by 0 bases, the J end by 0 bases, with 12 bases between. The DNA for the CDR3 is TGTGCCAGCAGTGACTCCGGCAGGCCGAGCTCCTACGAGCAGTACGTC. The encoded protein is CASSDSGRPSSYEQYV.

The rearrangement links TRBV30 to TRBJ2-7; 8 nucleotides align to TRBD2. CDR3 length equals 14 residues. Unmatched junction bases numbered 5, after V lost 1 base and J lost 3 bases. Germline V gene data show CDR1 as GTSNPN and CDR2 as SVGIG (reference sequence). CDR3 amino acids: CAWSEIAGYYEQYV. CDR3 DNA sequence: TGTGCCTGGAGTGAAATAGCGGGGTACTACGAGCAGTACGTC.

This clone was detected a few times. The V and J genes are TRBV4-1 and TRBJ1-5; 7 positions agree with TRBD1. Germline V CDR1 and CDR2: MGHRA, YSYEKL. Trimming at V came to 2 bases and at J to 5 bases, leaving 15 bases not matched to a gene. This CDR3 has 18 residues. The CDR3 sequence is CASSQRGTGVVADQPQHF. DNA for the CDR3: TGCGCCAGCAGCCAACGTGGTACAGGGGTCGTTGCGGATCAGCCCCAGCATTTT.

This chain joins TRBV7-9 and TRBJ1-2; unclear D gene. V lost 5 bases and J 2 bases, leaving 12 bases between the germline ends. The CDR3 sequence is 14 residues long. Germline values: CDR1 SEHNR, CDR2 FQNEAQ (reference sequence). DNA of the CDR3: TGTGCCAGCAGCCAGTTACAACAAAACTATGGCTACACCTTC. Protein product: CASSQLQQNYGYTF.

The chain carries TRBV2 and TRBJ1-5; 7 bases align to TRBD1. J was trimmed by 7 bases and V by 5 bases; bases with no gene match: 8. The CDR3 extends over 14 amino acids. Germline CDR1 SNHLY, CDR2 FYNNEI. CDR3 nucleotide sequence: TGTGCCAGCAGTATCGACAGGGAAGGACAGCCCCAGCATTTT. Translated, it gives CASSIDREGQPQHF. Complete variable domain (other parts from reference TRBV2 and TRBJ1-5): EPEVTQTPSHQVTQMGQEVILRCVPISNHLYFYWYRQILGQKVEFLVSFYNNEISEKSEIFDDQFSVERPDGSNFTLKIRSTKLEDSAMYFCASSIDREGQPQHFGDGTRLSIL.

This clone occurred once. This sequence joins TRBV27 and TRBJ1-1; tentative D call: TRBD1 (6 bases). CDR3 size: 15 residues. Trimming took 6 bases from V and 2 from J, leaving 16 bases between them. Germline V gives CDR1 MNHEY, CDR2 SMNVEV (reference sequence). CDR3 amino acids: CASSSGTPGNTEAFF. The DNA of the CDR3 is TGTGCCAGCAGCTCCGGGACACCGGGAAACACTGAAGCTTTCTTT.

In this sample, this clone turned up once. The V call is TRBV2, the J call TRBJ2-2, with D uncertain. The CDR3 runs 12 residues. Germline-derived CDR1 and CDR2 are SNHLY and FYNNEI. The V end was cut by 8 bases, the J end by 2 bases, with 6 bases between. The CDR3: CASRLNTGELFF. Written as DNA, the CDR3 is TGTGCCAGCCGACTTAACACCGGGGAGCTGTTTTTT.

This rearrangement joins TRBV11-2 to TRBJ2-5; D remains unclear. The CDR3 loop spans 16 amino acids. Deletions cut 3 bases from V and 2 bases from J, with 16 bases between. The germline CDR1 and CDR2 sequences are SGHAT and FQNNGV. The CDR3 reads CASSFRRGRQQETQYF. The CDR3 DNA sequence: TGTGCCAGCAGCTTCCGTCGAGGTCGGCAACAAGAGACCCAGTACTTC.

The chain combines TRBV5-6 with TRBJ2-7; tentative D call: TRBD2 (5 bases). Germline CDR1 is SGHDT and CDR2 is YYEEEE. This CDR3 comprises 12 residues. V lost 4 bases to trimming and J lost 5 bases, with 10 bases between them. CDR3 region: CASSPSGNEQYF. The CDR3 DNA reads TGTGCCAGCAGCCCTTCCGGGAACGAGCAGTACTTC.

The chain is built from TRBV7-9 and TRBJ2-7; no clear D. The CDR3 totals 12 residues. Germline values: CDR1 SEHNR, CDR2 FQNEAQ (reference sequence). The V and J ends lost 5 bases and 4 bases respectively, with 9 bases between them. The CDR3 coding sequence is TGTGCCAGCAGCCAAATACAGTACGAGCAGTACTTC. Translation: CASSQIQYEQYF.

The chain combines TRBV6-1 with TRBJ2-1, with 11 bases aligning to TRBD2. The CDR3 runs 15 residues. Germline trimming cut 7 bases from V and 9 bases from J; bases unmatched to any gene: 11. Germline-derived CDR1 and CDR2 are MNHNS and SASEGT. CDR3 residues: CASISSGGLGSEQFF. The DNA of the CDR3 is TGTGCCAGCATTTCTAGCGGGGGGTTGGGGAGTGAGCAGTTCTTC.

The CDR3 region is CAWNRDSSTNEKLFF. CDR3 DNA: TGTGCCTGGAACAGAGACAGCTCAACTAATGAAAAACTGTTTTTT. The chain uses TRBV30 and TRBJ1-4; possibly TRBD1 for D (5 bases). Germline lookup yields CDR1 GTSNPN and CDR2 SVGIG (reference sequence). The CDR3 covers 15 residues. Trimming removed 4 bases at V and 0 bases at J, with 12 bases between.

This clone has only a few counts. The chain uses TRBV5-4 and TRBJ1-1; a possible D gene is TRBD1 (5 bases). Germline-derived CDR1 and CDR2 are SGHNT and YYREEE (reference sequence). This CDR3 contains 16 residues. Trimming took 4 bases from V and 5 from J, leaving 21 bases between them. CDR3 nucleotide sequence: TGTGCCAGCAGCCCCGCCAGGGTGAAGGTTGATACTGAAGCTTTCTTT. Translated, it gives CASSPARVKVDTEAFF. Full variable domain (outside the CDR3, taken from reference TRBV5-4 and TRBJ1-1): ETGVTQSPTHLIKTRGQQVTLRCSSQSGHNTVSWYQQALGQGPQFIFQYYREEENGRGNFPPRFSGLQFPNYSSELNVNALELDDSALYLCASSPARVKVDTEAFFGQGTRLTVV.

The chain joins TRBV7-9 to TRBJ2-5; 8 bases align to TRBD2. CDR1 and CDR2 (germline): SEHNR, FQNEAQ (reference sequence). CDR3 length: 15 amino acids. V shed 0 bases, J shed 5 bases, and the junction held 5 bases outside the gene matches. For the CDR3, the DNA is TGTGCCAGCAGCTTAGCATTAGCGGGGACCGAGACCCAGTACTTC. It is translated as CASSLALAGTETQYF.

The chain uses TRBV28 and TRBJ2-5, with 7 bases identical to TRBD1. The germline V gene encodes CDR1 MDHEN and CDR2 SYDVKM. This CDR3 contains 14 residues. V shed 5 bases, J shed 0 bases, and the junction held 3 bases outside the gene matches. The CDR3 sequence is CASSRGQYQETQYF. CDR3 nucleotide sequence: TGTGCCAGCAGTCGGGGACAGTACCAAGAGACCCAGTACTTC.

This clone has only a few counts. The chain links TRBV5-4 to TRBJ2-1; 8 bases agree with TRBD1. J lost 4 bases, V lost 1 base, and 4 bases had no gene match. This CDR3 contains 15 residues. The germline V gene encodes CDR1 SGHNT and CDR2 YYREEE (reference sequence). CDR3 nucleotides: TGTGCCAGCAGCTTGAGAGGACAGGGATACAATGAGCAGTTCTTC. It codes for CASSLRGQGYNEQFF.

The rearrangement links TRBV19 to TRBJ1-3; the D is unclear. The length of the CDR3 is 16 residues. Germline V CDR1 and CDR2: LNHDA, SQIVND (reference sequence). V shed 7 bases and J shed 3 bases, with 19 bases lying between them. The DNA of the CDR3 is TGTGCCAGTAAAGTAGCGGACCCCAGAATTGGAAACACCATATATTTT. It codes for CASKVADPRIGNTIYF.

This clone was seen more than once but under ten times. This chain connects TRBV7-3 to TRBJ2-7, with D uncertain. Trimming took 5 bases from V and 2 from J, leaving 16 bases between them. The germline V gene has CDR1 SGHTA and CDR2 FQGTGA. The length of the CDR3 is 15 residues. CDR3 sequence: CASSLRYHQAYEQYF. DNA of the CDR3: TGTGCCAGCAGCCTCCGTTATCATCAGGCCTACGAGCAGTACTTC.